This TCR beta chain was identified during a study of blood T cells in healthy people across ages. The ends were cut back, 8 bases at V and 0 bases at J, with 13 bases in the middle. The CDR3 extends over 14 amino acids. Germline values: CDR1 WSHSY, CDR2 SAAADI. Then a second PCR, running roughly 7 to 11 cycles, was carried out with a sample-barcoded 5' primer and a J-beta primer mix. TCRdb reprocessed the 5' RACE reads via MiXCR and lists one record per CDR3 protein. The data contain approximately 810,000 distinct CDR3 sequences, 29% of them seen just once; the ten biggest clones take up approximately 15%. The sample holds many counts of this clonotype. The antigen remains unidentified. Broader study findings: The percentage of naive T cells correlated strongly with TCR beta diversity.

Extracted total RNA amounted to at least 5.5 micrograms for each sample. The receptor was derived from an elderly woman in good health. The rearrangement links TRBV10-2 to TRBJ1-2; D is unresolved. Source material: blood. CDR3 coding DNA: TGCGCCAGCGACCCCCACCGAACTAACTATGGCTACACCTTC. This codes for CASDPHRTNYGYTF.